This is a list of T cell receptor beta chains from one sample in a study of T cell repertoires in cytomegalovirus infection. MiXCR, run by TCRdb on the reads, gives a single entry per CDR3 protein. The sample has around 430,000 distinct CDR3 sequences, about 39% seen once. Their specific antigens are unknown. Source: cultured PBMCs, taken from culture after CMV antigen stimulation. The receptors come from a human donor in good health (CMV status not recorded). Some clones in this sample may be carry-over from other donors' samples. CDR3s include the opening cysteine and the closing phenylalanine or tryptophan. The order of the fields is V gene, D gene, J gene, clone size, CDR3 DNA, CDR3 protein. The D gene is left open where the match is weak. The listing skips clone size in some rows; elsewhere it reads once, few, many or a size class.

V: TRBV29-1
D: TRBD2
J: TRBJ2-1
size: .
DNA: TGCAGCGGGGGGGGGGGTGAGCAGTTCTTC
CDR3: CSGGGGEQFF

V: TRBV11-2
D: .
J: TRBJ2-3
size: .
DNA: TGTGCCAGCAGCTTAGATAGGGGTTCTCAGGATACGCAGTATTTT
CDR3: CASSLDRGSQDTQYF

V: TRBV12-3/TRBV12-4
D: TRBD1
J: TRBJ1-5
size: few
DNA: TGTGCCAGCAGACGTGACAGGGACGGTCAGCCCCAGCATTTT
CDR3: CASRRDRDGQPQHF

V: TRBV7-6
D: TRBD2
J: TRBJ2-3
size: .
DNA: TGTGCCAGCAGCTTAGTTCCCGTAGCGGGAACCGGAAGGGGTACGCAGTATTTT
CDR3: CASSLVPVAGTGRGTQYF

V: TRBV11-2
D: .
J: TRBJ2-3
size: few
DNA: TGTGCCAGCAGCTTAGATTATTGGGCAGACGAAGATACGCAGTATTTT
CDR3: CASSLDYWADEDTQYF

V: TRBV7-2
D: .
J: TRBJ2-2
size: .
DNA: TGTGCCAGCAGCGGAGGGGGGGTCGGCACCGGGGAGCTGTTTTTT
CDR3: CASSGGGVGTGELFF

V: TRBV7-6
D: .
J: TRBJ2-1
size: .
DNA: TGTGCCAGCAGCCCAAACAGGGAGCAGTTCTTC
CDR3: CASSPNREQFF

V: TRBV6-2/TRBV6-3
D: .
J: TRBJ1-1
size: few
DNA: TGTGCCACCGCCAGGGGAGGTACTGAAGCTTTCTTT
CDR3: CATARGGTEAFF

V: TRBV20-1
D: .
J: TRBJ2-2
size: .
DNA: TGCAGTGCTAGAGACAAGACAGGTTGGGTGGACACCGGGGAGCTGTTTTTT
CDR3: CSARDKTGWVDTGELFF

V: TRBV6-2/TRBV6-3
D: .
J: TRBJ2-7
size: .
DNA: TGTGCCAGCAGTTACTCGGGAGAAACCCCCTTTGGAGAGCAGTACTTC
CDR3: CASSYSGETPFGEQYF

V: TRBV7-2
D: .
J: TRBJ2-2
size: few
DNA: TGTGCCAGCAGCTCACAGGTCGGCACCGGGGAGCTGTTTTTT
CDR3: CASSSQVGTGELFF

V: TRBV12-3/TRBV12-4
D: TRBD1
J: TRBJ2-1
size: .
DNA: TGTGCCAGCAGCTACGACAGGGGGCGAGGGTGCTTCTTC
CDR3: CASSYDRGRGCFF

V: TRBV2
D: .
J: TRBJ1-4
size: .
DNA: TGTGCCAGCAGGGGACAACTTAATGAAAAACTGTTTTTT
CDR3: CASRGQLNEKLFF

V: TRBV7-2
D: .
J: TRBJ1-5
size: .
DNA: TGTGCCAGCAGCTTCGGGGGGCGCGATCAGCCCCAGCATTTT
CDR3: CASSFGGRDQPQHF

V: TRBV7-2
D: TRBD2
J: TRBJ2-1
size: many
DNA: TGTGCCAGCAGCACGGGACTAGCGGGATGGGGTGAGCAGTTCTTC
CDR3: CASSTGLAGWGEQFF

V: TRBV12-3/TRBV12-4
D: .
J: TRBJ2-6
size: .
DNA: TGTGCCAGCAGTTTGTTGGGTTTTGGGGCCAACGTCCTGACTTTC
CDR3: CASSLLGFGANVLTF

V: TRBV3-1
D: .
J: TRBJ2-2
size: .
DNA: TGTGCCAGCAGCACCTCAAATACCGGGGAGCTGTTTTTT
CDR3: CASSTSNTGELFF

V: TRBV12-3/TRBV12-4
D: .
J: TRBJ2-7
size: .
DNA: TGTGCCAGCAGTTTACCGGATCCTTCGGGAGAGCAGTACTTC
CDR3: CASSLPDPSGEQYF

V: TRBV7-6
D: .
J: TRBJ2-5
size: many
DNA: TGTGCCAGCAGCCCCGAAGGGGCCCAGAGACAGACCCAGTACTTC
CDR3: CASSPEGAQRQTQYF

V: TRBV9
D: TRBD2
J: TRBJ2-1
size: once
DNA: TGTGCCAGCAGCGTAGCGGCCGGGAGGGCCTACAATGAGCAGTTCTTC
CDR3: CASSVAAGRAYNEQFF

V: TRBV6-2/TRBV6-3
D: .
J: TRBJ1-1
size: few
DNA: TGTGCCAGCAAAGTCGACGGGAACACTGAAGCTTTCTTT
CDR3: CASKVDGNTEAFF

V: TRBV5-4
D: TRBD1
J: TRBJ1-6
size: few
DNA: TGTGCCAGCAGCACCGACAGGGGATTTAATTCACCCCTCCACTTT
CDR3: CASSTDRGFNSPLHF

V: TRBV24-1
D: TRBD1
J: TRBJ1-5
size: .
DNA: TGTGCCACCAGTGATAGGGGACAGCTTATACCCCAGCATTTT
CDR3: CATSDRGQLIPQHF

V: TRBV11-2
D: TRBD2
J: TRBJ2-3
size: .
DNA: TGTGCCAGCAGCTTCGTCGTATCGGGGGCGGGAGGAATAGATACGCAGTATTTT
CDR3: CASSFVVSGAGGIDTQYF

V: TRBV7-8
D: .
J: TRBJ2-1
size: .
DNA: TGTGCCAGCACCACGAGGGCCCTCTACAATGAGCAGTTCTTC
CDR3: CASTTRALYNEQFF

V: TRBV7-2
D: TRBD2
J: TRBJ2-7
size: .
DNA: TGTGCCAGCAGCCGATCGACTAGCGGGGGTTCCTACGAGCAGTACTTC
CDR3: CASSRSTSGGSYEQYF

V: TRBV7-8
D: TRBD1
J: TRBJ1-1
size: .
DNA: TGTGCCAGCAGACTCAGACAGGGGGCGCCGTTAATTGAAGCTTTCTTT
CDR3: CASRLRQGAPLIEAFF

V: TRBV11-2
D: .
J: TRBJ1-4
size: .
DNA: TGTGCCAGCAGCCGTCGTAGTGCGACAGGTGAAAAACTGTTTTTT
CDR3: CASSRRSATGEKLFF

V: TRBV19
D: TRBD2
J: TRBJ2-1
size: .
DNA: TGTGCCAGTAGTCCGAGGACTAGCGGGAGTATGGGTGAGCAGTTCTTC
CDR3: CASSPRTSGSMGEQFF

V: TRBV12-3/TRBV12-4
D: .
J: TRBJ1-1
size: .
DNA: TGTGCCAGCAGTTTTTCCCCAGGATTAGCTGAAGCTTTCTTT
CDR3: CASSFSPGLAEAFF

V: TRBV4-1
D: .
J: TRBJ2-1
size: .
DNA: TGCGCCAGCAGCCAAGGGGCGATGTTTGGCGATTACTCCTACAATGAGCAGTTCTTC
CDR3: CASSQGAMFGDYSYNEQFF